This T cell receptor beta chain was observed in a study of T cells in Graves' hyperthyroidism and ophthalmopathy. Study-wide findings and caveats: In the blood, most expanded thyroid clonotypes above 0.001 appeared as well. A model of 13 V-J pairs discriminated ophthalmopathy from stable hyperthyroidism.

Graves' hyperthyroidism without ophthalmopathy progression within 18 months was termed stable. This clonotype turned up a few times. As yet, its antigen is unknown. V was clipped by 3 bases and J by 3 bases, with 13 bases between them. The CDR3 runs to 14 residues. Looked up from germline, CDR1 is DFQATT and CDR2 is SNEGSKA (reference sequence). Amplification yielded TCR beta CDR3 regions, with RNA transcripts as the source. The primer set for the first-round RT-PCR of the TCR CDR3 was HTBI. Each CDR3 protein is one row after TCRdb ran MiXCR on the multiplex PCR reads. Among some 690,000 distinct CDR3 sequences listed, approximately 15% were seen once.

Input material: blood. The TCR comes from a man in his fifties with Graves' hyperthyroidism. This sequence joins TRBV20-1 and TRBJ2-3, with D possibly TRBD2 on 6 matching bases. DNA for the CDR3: TGCAGTGCTAGGGAGGGCGGATGGACAGATACGCAGTATTTT. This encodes CSAREGGWTDTQYF.